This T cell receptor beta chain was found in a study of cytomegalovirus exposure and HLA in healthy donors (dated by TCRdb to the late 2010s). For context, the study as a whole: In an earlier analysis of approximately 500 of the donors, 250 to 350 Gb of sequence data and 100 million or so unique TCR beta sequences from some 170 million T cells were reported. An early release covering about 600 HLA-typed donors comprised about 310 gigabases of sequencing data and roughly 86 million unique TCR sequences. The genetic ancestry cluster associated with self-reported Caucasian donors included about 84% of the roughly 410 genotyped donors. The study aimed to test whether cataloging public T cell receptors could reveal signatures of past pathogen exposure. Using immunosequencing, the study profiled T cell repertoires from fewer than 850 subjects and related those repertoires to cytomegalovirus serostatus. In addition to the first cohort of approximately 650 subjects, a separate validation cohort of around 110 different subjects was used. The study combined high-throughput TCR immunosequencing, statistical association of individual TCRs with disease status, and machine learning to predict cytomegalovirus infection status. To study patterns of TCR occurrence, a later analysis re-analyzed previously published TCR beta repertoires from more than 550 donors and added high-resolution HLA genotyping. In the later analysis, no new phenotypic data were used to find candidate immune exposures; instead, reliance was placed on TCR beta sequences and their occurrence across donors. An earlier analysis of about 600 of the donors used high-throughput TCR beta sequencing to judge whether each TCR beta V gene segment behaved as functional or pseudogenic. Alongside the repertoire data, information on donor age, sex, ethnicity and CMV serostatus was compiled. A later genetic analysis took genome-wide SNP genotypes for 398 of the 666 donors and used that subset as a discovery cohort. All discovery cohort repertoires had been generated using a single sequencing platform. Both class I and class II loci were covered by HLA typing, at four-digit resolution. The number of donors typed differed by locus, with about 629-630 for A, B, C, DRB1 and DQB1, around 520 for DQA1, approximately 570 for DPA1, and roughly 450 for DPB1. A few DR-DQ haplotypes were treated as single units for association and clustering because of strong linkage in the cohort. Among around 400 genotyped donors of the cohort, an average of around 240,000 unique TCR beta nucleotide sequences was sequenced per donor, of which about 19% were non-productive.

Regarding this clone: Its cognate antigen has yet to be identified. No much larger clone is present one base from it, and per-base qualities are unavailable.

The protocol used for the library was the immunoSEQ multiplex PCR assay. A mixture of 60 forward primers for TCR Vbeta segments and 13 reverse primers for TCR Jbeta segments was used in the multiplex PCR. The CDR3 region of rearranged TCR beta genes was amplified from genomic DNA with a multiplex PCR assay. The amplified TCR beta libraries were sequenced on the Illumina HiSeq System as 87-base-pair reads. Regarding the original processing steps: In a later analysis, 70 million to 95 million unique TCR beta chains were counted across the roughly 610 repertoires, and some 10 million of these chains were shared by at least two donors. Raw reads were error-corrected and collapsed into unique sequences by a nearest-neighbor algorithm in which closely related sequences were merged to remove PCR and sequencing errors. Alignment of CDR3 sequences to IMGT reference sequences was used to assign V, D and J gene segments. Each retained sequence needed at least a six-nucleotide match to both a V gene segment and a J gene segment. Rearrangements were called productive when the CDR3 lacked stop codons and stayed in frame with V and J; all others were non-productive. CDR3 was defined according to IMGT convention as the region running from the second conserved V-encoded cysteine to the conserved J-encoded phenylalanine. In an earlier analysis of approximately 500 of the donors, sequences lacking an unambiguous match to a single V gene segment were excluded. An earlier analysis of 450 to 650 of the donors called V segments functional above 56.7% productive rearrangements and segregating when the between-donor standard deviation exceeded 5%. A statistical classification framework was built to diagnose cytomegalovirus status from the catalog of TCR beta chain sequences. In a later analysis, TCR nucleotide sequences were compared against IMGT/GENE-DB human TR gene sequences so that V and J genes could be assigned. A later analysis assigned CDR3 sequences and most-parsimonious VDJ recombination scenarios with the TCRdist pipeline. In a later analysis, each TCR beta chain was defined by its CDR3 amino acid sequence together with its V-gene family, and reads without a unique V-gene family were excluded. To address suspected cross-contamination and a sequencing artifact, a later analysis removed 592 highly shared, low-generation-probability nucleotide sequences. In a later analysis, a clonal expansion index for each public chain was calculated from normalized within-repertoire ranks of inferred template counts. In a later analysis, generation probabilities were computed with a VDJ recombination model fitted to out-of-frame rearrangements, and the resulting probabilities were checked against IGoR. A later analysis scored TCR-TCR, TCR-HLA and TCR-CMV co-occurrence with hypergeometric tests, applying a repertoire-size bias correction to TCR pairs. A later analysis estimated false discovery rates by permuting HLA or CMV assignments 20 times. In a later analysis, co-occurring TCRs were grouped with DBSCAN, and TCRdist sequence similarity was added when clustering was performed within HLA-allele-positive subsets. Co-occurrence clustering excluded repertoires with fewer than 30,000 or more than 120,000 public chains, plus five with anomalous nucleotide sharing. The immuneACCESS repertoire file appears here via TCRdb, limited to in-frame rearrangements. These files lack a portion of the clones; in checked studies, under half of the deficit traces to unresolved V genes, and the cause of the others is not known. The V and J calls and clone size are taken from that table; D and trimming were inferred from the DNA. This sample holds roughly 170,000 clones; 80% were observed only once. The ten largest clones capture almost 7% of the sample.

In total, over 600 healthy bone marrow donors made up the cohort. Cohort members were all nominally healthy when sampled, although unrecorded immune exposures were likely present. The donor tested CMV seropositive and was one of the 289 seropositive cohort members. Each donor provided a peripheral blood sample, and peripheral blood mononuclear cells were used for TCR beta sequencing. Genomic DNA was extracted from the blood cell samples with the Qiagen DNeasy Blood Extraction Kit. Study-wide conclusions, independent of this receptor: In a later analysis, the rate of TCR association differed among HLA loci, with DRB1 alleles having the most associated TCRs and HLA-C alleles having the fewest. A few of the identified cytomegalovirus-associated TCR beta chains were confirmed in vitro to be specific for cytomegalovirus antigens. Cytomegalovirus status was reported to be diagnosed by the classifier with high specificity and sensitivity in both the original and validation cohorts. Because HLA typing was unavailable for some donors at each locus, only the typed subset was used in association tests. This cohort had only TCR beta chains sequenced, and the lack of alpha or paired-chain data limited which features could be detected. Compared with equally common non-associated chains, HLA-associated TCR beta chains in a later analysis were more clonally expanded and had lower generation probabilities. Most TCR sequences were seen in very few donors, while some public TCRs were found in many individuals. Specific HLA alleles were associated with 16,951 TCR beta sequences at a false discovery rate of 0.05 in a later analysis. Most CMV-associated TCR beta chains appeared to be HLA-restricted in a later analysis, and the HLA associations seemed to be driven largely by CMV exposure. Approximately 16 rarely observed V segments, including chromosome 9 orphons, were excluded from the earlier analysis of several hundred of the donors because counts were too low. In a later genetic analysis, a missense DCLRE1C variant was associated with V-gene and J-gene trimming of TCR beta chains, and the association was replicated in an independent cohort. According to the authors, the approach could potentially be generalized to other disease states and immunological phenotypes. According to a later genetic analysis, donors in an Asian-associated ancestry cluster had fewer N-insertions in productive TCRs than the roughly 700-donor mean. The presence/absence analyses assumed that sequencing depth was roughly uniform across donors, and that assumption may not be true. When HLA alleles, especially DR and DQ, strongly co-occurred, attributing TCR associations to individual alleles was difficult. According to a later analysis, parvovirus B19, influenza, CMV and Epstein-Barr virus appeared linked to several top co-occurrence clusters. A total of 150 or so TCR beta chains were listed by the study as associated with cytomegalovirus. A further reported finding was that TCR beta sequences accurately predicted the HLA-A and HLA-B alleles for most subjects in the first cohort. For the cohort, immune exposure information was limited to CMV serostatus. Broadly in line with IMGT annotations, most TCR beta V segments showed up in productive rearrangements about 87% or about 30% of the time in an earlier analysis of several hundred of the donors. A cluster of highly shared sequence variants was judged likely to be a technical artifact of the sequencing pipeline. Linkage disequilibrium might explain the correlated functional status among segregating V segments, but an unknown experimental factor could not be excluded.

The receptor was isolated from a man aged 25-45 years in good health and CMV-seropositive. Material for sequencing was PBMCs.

The CDR3 reads as follows: CASSLLGGDRVSEQYF. The DNA is as follows: TGTGCCAGCAGCTTATTAGGGGGGGACAGGGTAAGCGAGCAGTACTTC. This receptor chain uses TRBV7-3 and TRBJ2-7, with 9 junctional bases fitting TRBD1. Germline trimming: 2 bases from V, 6 bases from J; junction bases outside gene matches: 11. CDR1 SGHTA and CDR2 FQGTGA are derived from the germline V gene. Including cysteine and phenylalanine, the CDR3 has 16 amino acids. Solely the CDR3 DNA is kept, with 48 bases framed from the first base.